This entry lists 23 T cell receptor beta chains sequenced from one sample in a study of blood T cell repertoires in COVID-19. The assay was immunoSEQ multiplex PCR, and TCRdb's table has in-frame clones only and misses some. The data show 180,000 or so clones, with roughly 80% seen just once and around 10% held by the top ten. Sequencing was done on a sample of peripheral blood. All receptors come from a woman in her thirties or forties with COVID-19, enrolled during active disease.

The CDR3 reads CASSVQGMLNNEQFF. The DNA of the CDR3 is TGTGCCAGCAGCGTCCAGGGAATGCTAAACAATGAGCAGTTCTTC. The V call is TRBV7-9, the J call TRBJ2-1; D may be TRBD1 (5 bases). CDR1 and CDR2 (germline): SEHNR, FQNEAQ (reference sequence). This CDR3 spans 15 amino acids. Trimming pared 5 bases from V and 5 bases from J, leaving 16 bases between.

This clone was observed a single time. The gene calls are TRBV9 and TRBJ2-1; D is possibly TRBD2 (5 bases). The germline V gene encodes CDR1 SGDLS and CDR2 YYNGEE. The CDR3 runs to 14 residues. V was pared by 0 bases and J by 9 bases, with 13 bases between. The CDR3 protein is CASSVVPLASEQFF. The DNA of the CDR3 is TGTGCCAGCAGCGTAGTACCGCTAGCTAGTGAGCAGTTCTTC.

This chain connects TRBV5-4 to TRBJ2-1, with 7 bases matching TRBD1. Germline lookup yields CDR1 SGHNT and CDR2 YYREEE (reference sequence). CDR3 length: 14 residues. The V segment lost 4 bases and the J segment 6 bases; nucleotides outside the gene matches: 7. CDR3 DNA sequence: TGTGCCAGCAGCCGACAGGGCATGGGCAATGAGCAGTTCTTC. Its protein is CASSRQGMGNEQFF.

The CDR3 is CATSDPTGETAGELFF. DNA for the CDR3: TGTGCCACCAGTGATCCGACAGGGGAGACGGCCGGGGAGCTGTTTTTT. The chain combines TRBV24-1 with TRBJ2-2; 8 nucleotides agree with TRBD1. With 3 bases clipped from V and 6 bases from J, the junction kept 8 bases outside the gene matches. The V gene's germline CDR1 is KGHDR and CDR2 SFDVKD. There are 16 residues in the CDR3.

This chain joins TRBV11-2 and TRBJ2-7; D gene unclear. This CDR3 comprises 10 residues. The V end was cut by 2 bases, the J end by 7 bases, with 3 bases between. Germline V gives CDR1 SGHAT, CDR2 FQNNGV. The chain's CDR3 is CASSLREQYF. In DNA, the CDR3 is TGTGCCAGCAGCTTACGTGAGCAGTACTTC.

The chain recombines TRBV3-1 (or the pseudogene TRBV3-2) with TRBJ2-7, with D possibly being TRBD2 (6 bases). V lost 1 base and J 2 bases, leaving 12 bases between the germline ends. The CDR3 covers 15 residues. Germline values: CDR1 LGHDT, CDR2 YNNKEL (reference sequence). CDR3 DNA: TGTGCCAGCAGCCAAGGCCCCGGGACTCCCTACGAGCAGTACTTC. Protein product: CASSQGPGTPYEQYF.

V and J are TRBV2 and TRBJ2-7; D is uncertain. V shed 4 bases and J shed 1 base, with 11 bases lying between them. This CDR3 spans 14 amino acids. CDR1 is SNHLY and CDR2 is FYNNEI in the germline V gene. CDR3 sequence (DNA): TGTGCCAGCAGTGCGCAGGTTAATTCCTACGAGCAGTACTTC. Protein: CASSAQVNSYEQYF.

This clone showed up just a few times. The CDR3 loop is CARSSDRVSYNEQFF. The CDR3 coding sequence is TGTGCCAGAAGCTCGGACAGGGTTTCCTACAATGAGCAGTTCTTC. V is TRBV5-3 and J is TRBJ2-1, with 8 bases identical to TRBD1. TRBV5-3 is labeled an ORF, and its function is uncertain. The length of the CDR3 is 15 residues. Losses at the gene ends were 3 bases for V and 1 base for J; bases not matched to a gene: 3.

The chain carries TRBV6-5 and TRBJ1-1, with D tentatively TRBD1 (6 bases). The CDR3 consists of 11 residues. The germline V gene has CDR1 MNHEY and CDR2 SVGAGI. The ends were cut back, 6 bases at V and 7 bases at J, with 9 bases in the middle. CDR3 coding DNA: TGTGCCAGCAGACAACAGGGTGAAGCTTTCTTT. This gives the protein CASRQQGEAFF.

This rearrangement joins TRBV6-1 to TRBJ2-5; D ambiguous. V lost 2 bases, J lost 0 bases, and 4 bases lay in between. The CDR3 has 13 amino acids. CDR1 is MNHNS and CDR2 is SASEGT in the germline V gene. The CDR3 DNA follows: TGTGCCAGCAGTGAACTGTACCAAGAGACCCAGTACTTC. It yields the protein CASSELYQETQYF.

The chain uses TRBV7-2 and TRBJ2-2, with D possibly being TRBD2 (6 bases). Deletions cut 5 bases from V and 4 bases from J, with 14 bases between. The length of the CDR3 is 15 residues. Germline V lookup: CDR1 SGHTA, CDR2 FQGNSA. The CDR3: CASSLGFSGTGELFF. Written as DNA, the CDR3 is TGTGCCAGCAGCCTCGGATTTAGCGGCACCGGGGAGCTGTTTTTT. Using reference TRBV7-2 and TRBJ2-2 for the parts outside the CDR3, the full variable domain is GAGVSQSPSNKVTEKGKDVELRCDPISGHTALYWYRQSLGQGLEFLIYFQGNSAPDKSGLPSDRFSAERTGGSVSTLTIQRTQQEDSAVYLCASSLGFSGTGELFFGEGSRLTVL.

In its sample, this clone was seen once. This chain connects TRBV28 to TRBJ2-7; TRBD2 matches 13 bases. The CDR3 sequence is 15 residues long. V shed 8 bases and J 4 bases; nucleotides not matched to a gene: 8. Per the germline V gene, CDR1 is MDHEN and CDR2 is SYDVKM. The CDR3 reads CASAQRTSGSYEQYF. CDR3 in DNA: TGTGCCAGCGCCCAAAGGACTAGCGGGAGTTACGAGCAGTACTTC.

V usage is TRBV9 and J usage is TRBJ2-7; D call uncertain. Trimming stripped 7 bases from V and 3 bases from J, with 2 bases between. Per the germline V gene, CDR1 is SGDLS and CDR2 is YYNGEE. The CDR3 extends over 9 amino acids. The CDR3 spells CASHYEQYF. In nucleotides, the CDR3 is TGTGCCAGCCACTACGAGCAGTACTTC.

The rearrangement joins TRBV9 to TRBJ2-1; D is possibly TRBD2 (6 bases). The germline CDR1 and CDR2 sequences are SGDLS and YYNGEE. The CDR3 is 15 residues long. V lost 0 bases and J lost 6, with 13 bases in between. CDR3 in DNA: TGTGCCAGCAGCGTAGAGGCGGGACGGGGCAATGAGCAGTTCTTC. This translates into CASSVEAGRGNEQFF. Together with reference TRBV9 and TRBJ2-1, the CDR3 gives the full variable domain: DSGVTQTPKHLITATGQRVTLRCSPRSGDLSVYWYQQSLDQGLQFLIQYYNGEERAKGNILERFSAQQFPDLHSELNLSSLELGDSALYFCASSVEAGRGNEQFFGPGTRLTVL.

CDR3 sequence: CASSLASSYEQYF. CDR3 DNA sequence: TGCGCCAGCAGCTTGGCGAGCTCCTACGAGCAGTACTTC. The chain employs TRBV5-1 and TRBJ2-7; the D is unclear. V was pared by 0 bases and J by 0 bases, with 4 bases between. Germline lookup yields CDR1 SGHRS and CDR2 YFSETQ. This CDR3 region has 13 residues.

The chain recombines TRBV2 with TRBJ2-5, with D perhaps TRBD2 (6 bases). CDR3 length: 14 residues. Trimming stripped 2 bases from V and 5 bases from J, with 12 bases between. Germline CDR1 is SNHLY and CDR2 is FYNNEI. CDR3 nucleotides: TGTGCCAGCAGTGAATCGGCGGGGATGGAGACCCAGTACTTC. As protein: CASSESAGMETQYF.

The chain employs TRBV5-1 and TRBJ2-7; 8 positions match TRBD2. The CDR3 is 14 residues long. Trimming at V came to 0 bases and at J to 5 bases, leaving 4 bases not matched to a gene. Germline loops: CDR1 SGHRS, CDR2 YFSETQ. This CDR3 reads CASSLGGGFDEQYF. In nucleotides, the CDR3 is TGCGCCAGCAGCTTGGGCGGGGGGTTTGACGAGCAGTACTTC.

The gene calls are TRBV27 and TRBJ1-1, with D perhaps TRBD1 (5 bases). Germline V gene data show CDR1 as MNHEY and CDR2 as SMNVEV (reference sequence). Trimming removed 3 bases at V and 1 base at J, with 9 bases between. CDR3 length equals 14 residues. This chain's CDR3 is CASSLGPRNTEAFF. CDR3 sequence (DNA): TGTGCCAGCAGTTTGGGGCCCCGGAACACTGAAGCTTTCTTT.

V gene TRBV4-1 combines with J gene TRBJ1-5; weak D call: TRBD1 (6 bases). Between the trimmed V and J ends, which lost 4 bases and 3 bases, there was a span of 19 bases. Germline-derived CDR1 and CDR2 are MGHRA and YSYEKL. The CDR3 covers 17 residues. As DNA, the CDR3 is TGCGCCAGCAGCCGGCTATTGGCAGGGGCTCTCAATCAGCCCCAGCATTTT. It translates to CASSRLLAGALNQPQHF.

The chain has TRBV10-3 and TRBJ1-1, with TRBD1 matching 7 bases. With 6 bases clipped from V and 5 bases from J, the junction kept 18 bases outside the gene matches. The CDR3 covers 17 residues. Germline-derived CDR1 and CDR2 are ENHRY and SYGVKD. This chain's CDR3 is CAIRDSGTGAGRTEAFF. CDR3 DNA sequence: TGTGCCATCAGAGACTCCGGTACAGGGGCGGGTAGGACTGAAGCTTTCTTT.

The chain carries TRBV6-6 and TRBJ1-2; no definite D call. This CDR3 has 12 amino acids. CDR1 and CDR2 from the germline V gene are MNHNY and SVGAGI (reference sequence). The V end lost 4 bases, the J end lost 4 bases, and 7 bases lay between the germline ends. The CDR3 DNA reads as TGTGCCAGCAGTTCCACAGCCTATGGCTACACCTTC. Its protein product is CASSSTAYGYTF.

The chain has TRBV7-2 and TRBJ1-1, with D hard to call. This CDR3 is built from 13 residues. Germline loops: CDR1 SGHTA, CDR2 FQGNSA. The ends were cut back, 5 bases at V and 1 base at J, with 8 bases in the middle. CDR3: CASSTLRNTEAFF. CDR3 DNA: TGTGCCAGCAGCACCCTAAGGAACACTGAAGCTTTCTTT.

The J gene is TRBJ2-1, the V gene TRBV27, with 10 bases matching TRBD1. V gave up 5 bases and J gave up 7 bases; unmatched junction bases: 11. Per the germline V gene, CDR1 is MNHEY and CDR2 is SMNVEV (reference sequence). This CDR3 region has 16 residues. The CDR3 sequence: CASSRSTGTGVNEQFF. In DNA form, the CDR3 reads TGTGCCAGCAGTCGGAGTACCGGGACAGGGGTTAATGAGCAGTTCTTC.